These T cell receptor beta chains were read from a single sample in a study of blood T cells in healthy people across ages. One entry per CDR3 protein, called by TCRdb with MiXCR from the 5' RACE reads. The sample yields about 1 million distinct CDR3 sequences, 45% seen once. Sequencing used blood. These receptors originate from a woman aged 60-75 years in good health. Both conserved end residues are part of each CDR3. D genes are given only for firm matches. A row's size may be missing; if present it is once, few, many or a size class.

size	J	V	D	CDR3	DNA
-	TRBJ1-6	TRBV27	TRBD1	CASSLIWTGDNSPLHF	TGTGCCAGCAGTTTAATTTGGACAGGAGATAATTCACCCCTCCACTTT
-	TRBJ1-1	TRBV10-3	-	CAISEGGRMNTEAFF	TGTGCCATCAGTGAGGGTGGGAGGATGAACACTGAAGCTTTCTTT
-	TRBJ2-1	TRBV20-1	TRBD1	CSARVSGGKNEQFF	TGCAGTGCTAGAGTTTCAGGGGGCAAAAATGAGCAGTTCTTC
-	TRBJ2-7	TRBV6-2/TRBV6-3	TRBD1	CASTRLGQGAPYEQYF	TGTGCCAGCACCCGACTGGGACAGGGGGCCCCCTACGAGCAGTACTTC
few	TRBJ2-1	TRBV5-5	-	CASSLVEPQFF	TGTGCCAGCAGCTTGGTTGAGCCGCAGTTCTTC
-	TRBJ2-7	TRBV7-8	TRBD1	CASSLGDRKDSRPGVSYEQYF	TGTGCCAGCAGCTTAGGGGACAGGAAAGATTCCCGTCCGGGGGTCTCCTACGAGCAGTACTTC
-	TRBJ2-7	TRBV28	-	CATGGAPYEQYF	TGTGCCACTGGGGGGGCCCCCTACGAGCAGTACTTC
-	TRBJ2-7	TRBV20-1	-	CSAGVNYEQYF	TGCAGTGCGGGGGTAAACTACGAGCAGTACTTC
-	TRBJ2-4	TRBV4-1	-	CASSQVGGAGGNIQYF	TGCGCCAGCAGCCAAGTCGGGGGAGCGGGCGGAAACATTCAGTACTTC
-	TRBJ1-2	TRBV28	-	CASTYEGEGGYTF	TGTGCCAGCACCTATGAGGGGGAAGGAGGCTACACCTTC
few	TRBJ2-5	TRBV15	TRBD1	CATSRHSDRVVETQYF	TGTGCCACCAGCAGACATTCGGACAGGGTGGTAGAGACCCAGTACTTC
many	TRBJ2-5	TRBV6-2/TRBV6-3	-	CASSNGPRETQYF	TGTGCCAGCAGTAACGGGCCGAGAGAGACCCAGTACTTC
-	TRBJ2-6	TRBV5-8	-	CASSRIAGGLIRANVLTF	TGTGCCAGCAGCCGTATCGCTGGGGGGCTAATAAGGGCCAACGTCCTGACTTTC
-	TRBJ2-3	TRBV2	-	CASKARVADTQYF	TGTGCCAGCAAGGCTAGGGTCGCAGATACGCAGTATTTT
-	TRBJ1-5	TRBV19	-	CASSPGGPQHF	TGTGCTAGTAGCCCGGGGGGGCCCCAGCATTTT
once	TRBJ2-3	TRBV9	TRBD2	CASSVGTSGSGDTQYF	TGTGCCAGCAGCGTAGGGACTAGCGGGAGCGGAGATACGCAGTATTTT
few	TRBJ2-2	TRBV27	TRBD1	CASSLGYRTGGTGELFF	TGTGCCAGCAGTTTGGGTTATAGGACAGGGGGCACCGGGGAGCTGTTTTTT
-	TRBJ1-2	TRBV6-2/TRBV6-3	-	CAAGEAAYGYTF	TGTGCCGCCGGGGAGGCAGCCTATGGCTACACCTTC
-	TRBJ2-1	TRBV27	-	CASRLSSDEQFF	TGTGCCAGCAGACTCTCTAGTGATGAGCAGTTCTTC
-	TRBJ1-4	TRBV7-7	-	CASSVLASRGLCEKLFF	TGTGCCAGCAGCGTATTAGCCTCCCGGGGCCTTTGTGAAAAACTGTTTTTT
-	TRBJ2-3	TRBV2	-	CASIRAPTDTQYF	TGTGCCAGTATACGCGCTCCCACAGATACGCAGTATTTT
once	TRBJ2-7	TRBV29-1	-	CSVVKGGTYEQYF	TGCAGCGTTGTTAAGGGCGGAACCTACGAGCAGTACTTC
many	TRBJ1-2	TRBV5-1	-	CASSLDRNYGYTF	TGTGCCAGCAGCTTAGACAGGAACTATGGCTACACCTTC
-	TRBJ2-1	TRBV20-1	-	CSEGSRRGEQFF	TGCAGTGAAGGTTCTAGAAGAGGTGAGCAGTTCTTC
few	TRBJ2-7	TRBV14	TRBD1	CASSQGTGPTYEQYF	TGTGCCAGCAGCCAAGGGACAGGACCAACCTACGAGCAGTACTTC
-	TRBJ2-3	TRBV27	-	CASRDRFTDTQYF	TGTGCCAGCAGAGACAGGTTCACAGATACGCAGTATTTT
-	TRBJ2-1	TRBV20-1	TRBD2	CSARDHGLAGPSSYNEQFF	TGCAGTGCTAGAGATCACGGACTAGCGGGGCCAAGCTCCTACAATGAGCAGTTCTTC
-	TRBJ1-5	TRBV2	-	CASSELQGSNQPQHF	TGTGCCAGCAGTGAGTTACAGGGCAGCAATCAGCCCCAGCATTTT
few	TRBJ2-4	TRBV20-1	TRBD2	CSARGGLAGTRLINIQYF	TGCAGTGCTAGGGGTGGACTAGCGGGGACCCGACTGATAAACATTCAGTACTTC
-	TRBJ2-1	TRBV20-1	-	CSANGGDYYNEQFF	TGCAGTGCGAACGGTGGAGACTACTACAATGAGCAGTTCTTC
few	TRBJ2-1	TRBV28	TRBD2	CASSLPGTSGTHYSLSYNEQFF	TGTGCCAGCAGTTTGCCGGGGACTAGCGGGACCCACTATAGCCTCTCCTACAATGAGCAGTTCTTC
many	TRBJ2-5	TRBV11-2	TRBD2	CASSETSGYQETQYF	TGTGCCAGCTCCGAGACTAGCGGTTACCAAGAGACCCAGTACTTC
-	TRBJ2-7	TRBV19	TRBD2	CASSITSGSYEQYF	TGTGCCAGTAGTATTACTAGCGGGAGCTACGAGCAGTACTTC
-	TRBJ2-7	TRBV7-2	-	CASSRSYPSSYNEQYF	TGTGCCAGCAGCCGATCCTATCCGAGCTCCTACAATGAGCAGTACTTC
few	TRBJ1-1	TRBV3-1	TRBD1	CASSQGDRRNTEAFF	TGTGCCAGCAGCCAGGGGGACAGGCGGAACACTGAAGCTTTCTTT
-	TRBJ2-3	TRBV20-1	TRBD1	CSAGQGPTNTQYF	TGCAGTGCGGGACAGGGGCCCACGAATACGCAGTATTTT
-	TRBJ2-1	TRBV24-1	-	CATSDRGQLSSYNEQFF	TGTGCCACCAGTGACCGCGGACAGTTAAGCTCCTACAATGAGCAGTTCTTC
-	TRBJ2-7	TRBV7-8	TRBD1	CASSLGGQGVYEQYF	TGTGCCAGCAGCTTAGGGGGACAGGGAGTTTACGAGCAGTACTTC
-	TRBJ2-1	TRBV10-3	-	CAISESCDEQFF	TGTGCCATCAGTGAGTCGTGCGATGAGCAGTTCTTC
few	TRBJ2-7	TRBV7-9	-	CASSLEASLPYEQYF	TGTGCCAGCAGCTTAGAGGCTAGCCTCCCCTACGAGCAGTACTTC